This T cell receptor beta chain was identified during a study of blood T cell repertoires in COVID-19. There are 19 residues in the CDR3. V dropped 2 bases and J dropped 0 bases, with 21 bases sitting between them. The germline V gene encodes CDR1 SGDLS and CDR2 YYNGEE. TCRdb's table, derived via immunoSEQ multiplex PCR, lists solely in-frame clones and lacks some. The sample consists of fewer than 200,000 clones, 81% of them appearing once. The chain joins TRBV9 to TRBJ1-5; D uncertain. The source of this sequence is a woman aged 40 to 50 with COVID-19, enrolled during active disease. Sequencing used peripheral blood. Here the CDR3 reads CASSVPRFVSTYSNQPQHF. CDR3 nucleotide sequence: TGTGCCAGCAGCGTCCCCCGTTTCGTCTCAACTTATAGCAATCAGCCCCAGCATTTT. Full variable domain (remainder filled in from reference TRBV9 and TRBJ1-5): DSGVTQTPKHLITATGQRVTLRCSPRSGDLSVYWYQQSLDQGLQFLIQYYNGEERAKGNILERFSAQQFPDLHSELNLSSLELGDSALYFCASSVPRFVSTYSNQPQHFGDGTRLSIL.